The 14 T cell receptor beta chains below were found in one sample sequenced in a study of CD8+ T cells in alopecia areata. It was cDNA, reverse transcribed from extracted RNA, that served as the sequencing template. Data came from immunoSEQ multiplex PCR; TCRdb stores just in-frame clones and leaves some out. The table records 150,000 to 200,000 clones, 50% to 75% of them present only once. Sequences were derived from CD4+ T cells sorted from blood, sampled at week 0. The receptor source for this set is a human donor with alopecia areata.

The chain recombines TRBV2 with TRBJ1-1; maybe TRBD1 (6 bases). V was clipped by 1 base and J by 4 bases, with 10 bases between them. CDR1 and CDR2 from the germline V gene are SNHLY and FYNNEI. The CDR3 is 14 amino acids. The CDR3 loop reads CASSEEGESTEAFF. The CDR3 DNA follows: TGTGCCAGCAGTGAAGAGGGGGAGAGCACTGAAGCTTTCTTT.

The chain links TRBV6-6 to TRBJ1-5; D may be TRBD1 (6 bases). This CDR3 is built from 15 residues. The germline gives CDR1 MNHNY, CDR2 SVGAGI (reference sequence). The V end was cut by 7 bases, the J end by 1 base, with 14 bases between. The CDR3 loop is CASIAGAASNQPQHF. CDR3 coding DNA: TGTGCCAGCATTGCGGGGGCGGCAAGCAATCAGCCCCAGCATTTT.

This clone was seen only a few times. J is TRBJ1-5 and V is TRBV28, with D perhaps TRBD1 (5 bases). The CDR3 length is 14 residues. Trimming took off 1 base at V and 7 bases at J, with 11 bases between the two ends. Germline V gives CDR1 MDHEN, CDR2 SYDVKM. The CDR3 protein is CASSLYGGRQPQHF. The CDR3 DNA reads TGTGCCAGCAGTTTATACGGGGGACGGCAGCCCCAGCATTTT.

This clone occurred a few times. The chain couples TRBV30 to TRBJ1-5, with D unclear. The CDR3 extends over 13 amino acids. Germline V gene sequence: CDR1 GTSNPN, CDR2 SVGIG (reference sequence). The germline V and J ends were trimmed by 0 bases and 9 bases, with 12 bases remaining between them. CDR3 bases: TGTGCCTGGAGTGTAGCTTCCCAAGGGCCCCAGCATTTT. This translates into CAWSVASQGPQHF. Supplemented by reference TRBV30 and TRBJ1-5, the full variable domain reads SQTIHQWPATLVQPVGSPLSLECTVEGTSNPNLYWYRQAAGRGLQLLFYSVGIGQISSEVPQNLSASRPQDRQFILSSKKLLLSDSGFYLCAWSVASQGPQHFGDGTRLSIL.

V is TRBV30 and J is TRBJ2-2, with 10 bases fitting TRBD2. The CDR3 loop spans 16 amino acids. Germline V CDR1 and CDR2: GTSNPN, SVGIG (reference sequence). After removal of 4 bases from V and 5 bases from J, the junction contained 10 bases not matched to a gene. CDR3: CAWTSSSGGWTGELFF. CDR3 nucleotide sequence: TGTGCCTGGACCTCCTCTAGCGGGGGATGGACCGGGGAGCTGTTTTTT. The full variable domain, completed using reference TRBV30 and TRBJ2-2, is SQTIHQWPATLVQPVGSPLSLECTVEGTSNPNLYWYRQAAGRGLQLLFYSVGIGQISSEVPQNLSASRPQDRQFILSSKKLLLSDSGFYLCAWTSSSGGWTGELFFGEGSRLTVL.

The chain employs TRBV4-1 and TRBJ1-1; possibly TRBD1 for D (5 bases). V was trimmed by 2 bases and J by 1 base, leaving 17 bases between them. The CDR3 totals 17 residues. In germline, CDR1 is MGHRA, CDR2 YSYEKL. CDR3 coding DNA: TGCGCCAGCAGCCAAACCCCGTGGGGGGGTGGGAACACTGAAGCTTTCTTT. Its translation is CASSQTPWGGGNTEAFF.

The rearrangement uses TRBV29-1 and TRBJ1-1; 9 nucleotides agree with TRBD1. Germline CDR1 reads SQVTM; CDR2 reads ANQGSEA. The CDR3 loop spans 14 amino acids. V was clipped by 5 bases and J by 3 bases; unmatched bases: 7. CDR3 coding DNA: TGCAGCGTTTCCCGGGACAGGGACTACACTGAAGCTTTCTTT. Protein: CSVSRDRDYTEAFF.

This clone was recorded a few times. Here the CDR3 reads CASSLEGLGSEKLFF. CDR3 nucleotides: TGTGCCAGCAGCTTAGAGGGACTTGGCTCTGAAAAACTGTTTTTT. The rearrangement links TRBV7-9 to TRBJ1-4; perhaps TRBD1 as D (5 bases). Germline loops: CDR1 SEHNR, CDR2 FQNEAQ (reference sequence). V gave up 1 base and J gave up 7 bases, with 13 bases separating them. This CDR3 is built from 15 residues.

The chain has TRBV6-5 and TRBJ1-5; 7 bases agree with TRBD1. The germline V gene encodes CDR1 MNHEY and CDR2 SVGAGI. This CDR3 region has 13 residues. The ends lost 10 bases at V and 6 bases at J; junction bases unmatched: 9. The DNA of the CDR3 is TGTGCCACCGCCGACAGGGACGGTCAGCCCCAGCATTTT. Translation: CATADRDGQPQHF.

The rearrangement uses TRBV29-1 and TRBJ2-1, with D possibly called TRBD1 or TRBD2 (5 bases each). Germline V gene data show CDR1 as SQVTM and CDR2 as ANQGSEA. Trimming stripped 8 bases from V and 10 bases from J, with 18 bases between. The CDR3 extends over 12 amino acids. CDR3: CSTTRGALEQFF. CDR3 coding DNA: TGCAGCACTACTAGGGGAGCCTTAGAGCAGTTCTTC.

The gene calls are TRBV4-1 and TRBJ2-5; unclear D gene. CDR1 and CDR2 (germline): MGHRA, YSYEKL. The V end lost 0 bases, the J end lost 1 base, and 12 bases lay between the germline ends. This CDR3 spans 16 amino acids. The CDR3 DNA follows: TGCGCCAGCAGCCAAGACGGTCTAGTGGCCCAAGAGACCCAGTACTTC. Its translation is CASSQDGLVAQETQYF.

The rearrangement joins TRBV30 to TRBJ1-1; weak D call: TRBD1 (5 bases). Germline assignment: CDR1 GTSNPN and CDR2 SVGIG (reference sequence). The CDR3 is 11 amino acids. V was clipped by 8 bases and J by 4 bases, with 11 bases between them. In DNA, the CDR3 is TGTGCCGGGAATGGGGGCACTGAAGCTTTCTTT. Its translation is CAGNGGTEAFF.

This clone was picked up a small number of times. The genes are TRBV29-1 and TRBJ1-2, with D maybe TRBD1 (6 bases). The CDR3 loop spans 12 amino acids. Trimming pared 6 bases from V and 2 bases from J, leaving 10 bases between. Germline CDR1 reads SQVTM; CDR2 reads ANQGSEA. The CDR3 DNA follows: TGCAGCGTCGGTGGACAGAACTATGGCTACACCTTC. Encoded protein: CSVGGQNYGYTF.

The V gene is TRBV2, the J gene TRBJ2-5; no firm D call. The germline V gene has CDR1 SNHLY and CDR2 FYNNEI. CDR3 length: 11 residues. Trimming took 3 bases from V and 5 from J, leaving 4 bases between them. CDR3 bases: TGTGCCAGCAGTGAGTCCGAGACCCAGTACTTC. Protein product: CASSESETQYF. Supplemented by reference TRBV2 and TRBJ2-5, the full variable domain reads EPEVTQTPSHQVTQMGQEVILRCVPISNHLYFYWYRQILGQKVEFLVSFYNNEISEKSEIFDDQFSVERPDGSNFTLKIRSTKLEDSAMYFCASSESETQYFGPGTRLLVL.